The clone carrying this T cell receptor beta chain was counted between two and nine times. The antigen remains undetermined. Alopecia areata patients provided lesional scalp punch biopsies and peripheral blood, both collected for the study. The CDR3 consists of 11 residues. V lost 5 bases, J lost 8 bases, and 7 bases lay in between. CDR1 is SEHNR and CDR2 is FQNEAQ in the germline V gene (reference sequence). This entry comes from a study of CD8+ T cells in alopecia areata. Regarding the study as a whole: Resident alphabeta T-cell populations of normal skin are likewise subject to sequencing in scalp samples.

Extracted from the samples, RNA was reverse transcribed into cDNA to serve as the sequencing template. Generated by immunoSEQ multiplex PCR, the TCRdb table keeps only in-frame clones and is missing some. The sample yields some 82,000 clones, around 54% seen once. Specimen: NKG2D-high CD8+ T cells sorted from blood. The chain is built from TRBV7-9 and TRBJ2-1; D is unresolved. The clonotype comes from a human donor with alopecia areata. In DNA, the CDR3 is TGTGCCAGCAGCCCCGACTATGAGCAGTTCTTC. As protein: CASSPDYEQFF.